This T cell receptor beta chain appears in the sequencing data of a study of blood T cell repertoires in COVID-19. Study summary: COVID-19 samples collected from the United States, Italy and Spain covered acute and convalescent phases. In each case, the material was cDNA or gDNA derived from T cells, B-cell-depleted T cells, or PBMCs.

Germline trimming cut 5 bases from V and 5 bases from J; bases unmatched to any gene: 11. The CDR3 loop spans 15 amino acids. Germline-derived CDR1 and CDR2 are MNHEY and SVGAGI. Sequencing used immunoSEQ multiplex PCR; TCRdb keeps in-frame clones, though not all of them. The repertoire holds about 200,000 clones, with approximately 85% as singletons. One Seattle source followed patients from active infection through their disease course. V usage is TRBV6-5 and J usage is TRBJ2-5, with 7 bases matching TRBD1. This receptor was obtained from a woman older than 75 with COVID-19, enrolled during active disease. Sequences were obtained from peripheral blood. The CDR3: CASSHTSDRAETQYF. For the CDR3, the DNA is TGTGCCAGCAGTCACACCAGCGACAGGGCTGAGACCCAGTACTTC.